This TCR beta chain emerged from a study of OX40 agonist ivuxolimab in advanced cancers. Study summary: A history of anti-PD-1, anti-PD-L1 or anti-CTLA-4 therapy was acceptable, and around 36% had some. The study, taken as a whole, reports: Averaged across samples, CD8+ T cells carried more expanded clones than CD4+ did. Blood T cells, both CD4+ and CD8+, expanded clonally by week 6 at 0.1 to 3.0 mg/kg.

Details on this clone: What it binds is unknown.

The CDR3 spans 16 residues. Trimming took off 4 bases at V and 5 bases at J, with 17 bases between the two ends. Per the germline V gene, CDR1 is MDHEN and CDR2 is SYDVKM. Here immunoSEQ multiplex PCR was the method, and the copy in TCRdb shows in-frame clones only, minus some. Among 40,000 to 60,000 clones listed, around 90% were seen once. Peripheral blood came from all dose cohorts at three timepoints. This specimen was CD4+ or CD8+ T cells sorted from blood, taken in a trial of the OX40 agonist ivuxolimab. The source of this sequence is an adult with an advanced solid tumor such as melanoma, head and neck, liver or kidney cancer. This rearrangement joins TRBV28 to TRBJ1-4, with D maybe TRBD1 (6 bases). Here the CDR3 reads CASSSIRQVGNEKLFF. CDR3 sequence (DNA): TGTGCCAGCAGTTCCATCCGACAGGTGGGGAATGAAAAACTGTTTTTT.